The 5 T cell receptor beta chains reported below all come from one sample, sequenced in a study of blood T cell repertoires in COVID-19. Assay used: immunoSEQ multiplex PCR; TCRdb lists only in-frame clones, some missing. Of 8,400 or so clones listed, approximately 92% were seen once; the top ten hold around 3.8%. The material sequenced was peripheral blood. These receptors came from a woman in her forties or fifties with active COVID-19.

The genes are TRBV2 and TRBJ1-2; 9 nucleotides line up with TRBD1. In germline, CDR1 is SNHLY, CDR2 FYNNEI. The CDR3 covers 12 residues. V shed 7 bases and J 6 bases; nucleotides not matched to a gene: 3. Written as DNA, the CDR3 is TGTGCCAGCACCTGGACAGGGGATGGCTACACCTTC. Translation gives CASTWTGDGYTF.

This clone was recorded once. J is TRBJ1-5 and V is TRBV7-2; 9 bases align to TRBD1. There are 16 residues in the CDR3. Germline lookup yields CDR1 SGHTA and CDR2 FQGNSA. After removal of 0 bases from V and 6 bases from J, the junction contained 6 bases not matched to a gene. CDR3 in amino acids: CASSLAGQGLAQPQHF. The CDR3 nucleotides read TGTGCCAGCAGCTTAGCGGGACAGGGATTAGCTCAGCCCCAGCATTTT.

This chain's CDR3 is CASSLLLQGVGSPLHF. The CDR3 bases are TGTGCCAGCAGTTTACTTCTACAGGGTGTAGGTTCACCCCTCCACTTT. The J gene is TRBJ1-6, the V gene TRBV28; the D gene is possibly TRBD1 (6 bases). The CDR3 runs 16 residues. Germline V gene data show CDR1 as MDHEN and CDR2 as SYDVKM. Trimming took off 2 bases at V and 9 bases at J, with 17 bases between the two ends.

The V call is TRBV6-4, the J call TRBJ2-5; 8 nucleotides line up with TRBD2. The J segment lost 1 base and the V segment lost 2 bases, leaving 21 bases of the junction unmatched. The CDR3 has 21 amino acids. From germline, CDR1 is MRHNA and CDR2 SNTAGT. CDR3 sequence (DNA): TGTGCCAGCAGTGACCCGGACCACGATCCGGTGGGCGGGAGGCGCCAAGAGACCCAGTACTTC. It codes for CASSDPDHDPVGGRRQETQYF.

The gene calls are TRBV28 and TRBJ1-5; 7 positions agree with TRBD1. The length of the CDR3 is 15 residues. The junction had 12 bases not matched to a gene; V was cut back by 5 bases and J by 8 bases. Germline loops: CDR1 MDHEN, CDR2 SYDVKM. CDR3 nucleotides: TGTGCCAGCAGTCCTAGGGGGCGGGATTCGGAGCCCCAGCATTTT. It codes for CASSPRGRDSEPQHF.